Each of the 30 T cell receptor beta chains below was sequenced from the same sample in a study of technical replicates of blood from a handful of donors. TCRdb's copy holds only in-frame clones and misses some; the assay was immunoSEQ multiplex PCR. Of under 100,000 clones in the sample, about 96% were seen once. The sample comprised T cells isolated from PBMCs. These receptor sequences come from a human donor in good health.

This clone was counted a single time. V and J are TRBV5-1 and TRBJ2-1; 9 positions agree with TRBD1. The length of the CDR3 is 16 residues. Germline CDR1 SGHRS, CDR2 YFSETQ. V dropped 4 bases and J dropped 6; count of bases not matched to a gene: 11. CDR3 in DNA: TGCGCCAGCAGCCGTGATGGGACAGGGCCGGGCAATGAGCAGTTCTTC. Protein: CASSRDGTGPGNEQFF.

V gene TRBV5-6 combines with J gene TRBJ1-2; 11 bases are a match to TRBD1. Germline-derived CDR1 and CDR2 are SGHDT and YYEEEE. The J segment lost 3 bases and the V segment lost 2 bases, leaving 9 bases of the junction unmatched. The CDR3 spans 17 residues. Here the CDR3 DNA reads TGTGCCAGCAGCTTCGCTGGACAGGGGGCGAGTGACTATGGCTACACCTTC. Translation gives CASSFAGQGASDYGYTF.

The rearrangement uses TRBV2 and TRBJ1-1; 8 bases are a match to TRBD1. With 3 bases clipped from V and 5 bases from J, the junction kept 2 bases outside the gene matches. The CDR3 consists of 13 residues. Germline V gives CDR1 SNHLY, CDR2 FYNNEI. CDR3 residues: CASSEDRETEAFF. The CDR3 DNA reads TGTGCCAGCAGTGAGGACAGGGAAACTGAAGCTTTCTTT.

This chain uses TRBV5-1 with TRBJ1-2, with D possibly being TRBD1 (6 bases). Germline V gene sequence: CDR1 SGHRS, CDR2 YFSETQ. This CDR3 spans 17 amino acids. V was pared by 2 bases and J by 2 bases, with 19 bases between. For the CDR3, the DNA is TGCGCCAGCAGCTTCTCATTAGTAAGAGGACAGAACTATGGCTACACCTTC. Translating gives CASSFSLVRGQNYGYTF.

This clone was seen only once. J is TRBJ2-7 and V is TRBV11-3, with 13 bases lining up with TRBD2. Germline assignment: CDR1 SGHNT and CDR2 YENEEA. V shed 4 bases, J shed 2 bases, and the junction held 2 bases outside the gene matches. The length of the CDR3 is 15 residues. The CDR3 region is CASSSGLAGTYEQYF. The CDR3 DNA reads TGTGCCAGCAGCTCGGGACTAGCGGGAACCTACGAGCAGTACTTC.

The chain joins TRBV6-6 to TRBJ1-1; D is perhaps TRBD1 (6 bases). Germline CDR1 and CDR2: MNHNY and SVGAGI (reference sequence). Deletions cut 5 bases from V and 8 bases from J, with 12 bases between. The CDR3 consists of 12 residues. CDR3 in amino acids: CASSPGTLEAFF. CDR3 DNA sequence: TGTGCCAGCAGTCCCGGGACACTCGAAGCTTTCTTT.

V gene TRBV11-2 combines with J gene TRBJ2-7; 8 nucleotides align to TRBD1. Unmatched junction bases numbered 7, after V lost 3 bases and J lost 3 bases. Germline V lookup: CDR1 SGHAT, CDR2 FQNNGV. The CDR3 contains 15 residues. Written as DNA, the CDR3 is TGTGCCAGCAGCTTCCAAACAGGGGGAATCTACGAGCAGTACTTC. This encodes CASSFQTGGIYEQYF.

The chain couples TRBV19 to TRBJ2-7; TRBD2 agrees at 8 bases. The CDR3 contains 18 residues. The germline gives CDR1 LNHDA, CDR2 SQIVND (reference sequence). The ends lost 0 bases at V and 0 bases at J; junction bases unmatched: 10. The CDR3 spells CASSIDLSWREDSYEQYF. The DNA for the CDR3 is TGTGCCAGTAGTATAGATCTAAGTTGGCGGGAGGACTCCTACGAGCAGTACTTC. Together with reference TRBV19 and TRBJ2-7, the CDR3 gives the full variable domain: DGGITQSPKYLFRKEGQNVTLSCEQNLNHDAMYWYRQDPGQGLRLIYYSQIVNDFQKGDIAEGYSVSREKKESFPLTVTSAQKNPTAFYLCASSIDLSWREDSYEQYFGPGTRLTVT.

In this sample, this clone turned up once. CDR3 residues: CSVVLDFGLGGELFF. The CDR3 coding sequence is TGCAGCGTCGTCCTTGACTTCGGTTTGGGCGGGGAGCTGTTTTTT. The chain recombines TRBV29-1 with TRBJ2-2, with D hard to call. V shed 6 bases and J shed 7 bases, with 21 bases lying between them. This CDR3 contains 15 residues. Germline-derived CDR1 and CDR2 are SQVTM and ANQGSEA.

This sequence joins TRBV10-1 and TRBJ2-5; 9 nucleotides match TRBD2. V lost 6 bases to trimming and J lost 5 bases; unmatched junction nucleotides: 7. This CDR3 is 14 amino acids long. Germline V gene data show CDR1 as WNHNN and CDR2 as SYGVQD (reference sequence). CDR3 nucleotides: TGCGCCAGCAGCTTAGCGGGAGCAAGGGAGACCCAGTACTTC. Its translation is CASSLAGARETQYF.

The J gene is TRBJ2-1, the V gene TRBV2, with 7 bases identical to TRBD2. Germline values: CDR1 SNHLY, CDR2 FYNNEI. This CDR3 comprises 14 residues. The J segment lost 2 bases and the V segment lost 7 bases, leaving 5 bases of the junction unmatched. The CDR3, as DNA: TGTGCCAGCATTCGGGAGGCCACCTACAATGAGCAGTTCTTC. This gives the protein CASIREATYNEQFF.

This chain joins TRBV7-9 and TRBJ1-4; D might be TRBD1 (5 bases). The CDR3 is 16 amino acids. The V end was cut by 1 base, the J end by 6 bases, with 15 bases between. CDR1 is SEHNR and CDR2 is FQNEAQ in the germline V gene (reference sequence). CDR3 DNA sequence: TGTGCCAGCAGCTTAGTATTATCGGGGGTGGATGAAAAACTGTTTTTT. Its protein product is CASSLVLSGVDEKLFF.

The V call is TRBV6-6, the J call TRBJ2-1, with D perhaps matching TRBD2 (6 bases). The length of the CDR3 is 14 residues. The germline gives CDR1 MNHNY, CDR2 SVGAGI (reference sequence). V gave up 4 bases and J gave up 0 bases, with 7 bases separating them. The CDR3 bases are TGTGCCAGCAGTTCTAGCGTCTCCTACAATGAGCAGTTCTTC. This encodes CASSSSVSYNEQFF.

The chain is built from TRBV19 and TRBJ2-2; TRBD2 matches 9 bases. The V gene's germline CDR1 is LNHDA and CDR2 SQIVND (reference sequence). With 6 bases clipped from V and 4 bases from J, the junction kept 9 bases outside the gene matches. The CDR3 is 16 amino acids. The CDR3 sequence: CASSPPQTSGTGELFF. The CDR3 bases are TGTGCCAGTAGCCCTCCGCAGACTAGCGGCACCGGGGAGCTGTTTTTT. The full variable domain, its missing parts supplied by reference TRBV19 and TRBJ2-2, is DGGITQSPKYLFRKEGQNVTLSCEQNLNHDAMYWYRQDPGQGLRLIYYSQIVNDFQKGDIAEGYSVSREKKESFPLTVTSAQKNPTAFYLCASSPPQTSGTGELFFGEGSRLTVL.

The V gene is TRBV29-1, the J gene TRBJ1-1; D is ambiguous. Trimming took off 4 bases at V and 5 bases at J, with 8 bases between the two ends. From germline, CDR1 is SQVTM and CDR2 ANQGSEA. The CDR3 consists of 11 residues. The CDR3 DNA sequence: TGCAGCGTTGGTCTGGAGACTGAAGCTTTCTTT. Its protein is CSVGLETEAFF.

This chain links TRBV5-4 with TRBJ2-7, with 7 bases fitting TRBD1. Losses at the gene ends were 3 bases for V and 3 bases for J; bases not matched to a gene: 3. This CDR3 region has 13 residues. CDR1 and CDR2 (germline): SGHNT, YYREEE (reference sequence). Written as DNA, the CDR3 is TGTGCCAGCAGCTCGGGACAGATCTACGAGCAGTACTTC. Translated: CASSSGQIYEQYF.

The genes are TRBV7-9 and TRBJ2-1; 8 bases align to TRBD2. This CDR3 is 15 amino acids long. Germline V gene lookup returns CDR1 SEHNR and CDR2 FQNEAQ (reference sequence). V shed 4 bases, J shed 7 bases, and the junction held 9 bases outside the gene matches. CDR3 region: CASSSPGGPRNEQFF. The CDR3 DNA sequence: TGTGCCAGCAGCTCGCCGGGAGGGCCTAGGAATGAGCAGTTCTTC.

This clone was seen once. An end of the junction does not agree with germline; a read error may underlie this. The V and J genes are TRBV7-7 and TRBJ2-2; TRBD2 agrees at 14 bases. The germline gives CDR1 SSHAT, CDR2 FNYEAQ (reference sequence). This CDR3 is 17 amino acids long. CDR3 loop: CASSLTSGRGNTGELFF. The CDR3 DNA follows: TGTGCTAGCAGCCTGACTAGCGGGAGGGGGAACACCGGGGAGCTGTTTTTT.

The chain employs TRBV9 and TRBJ1-2; D perhaps matches TRBD1 (6 bases). This CDR3 region has 15 residues. V was clipped by 0 bases and J by 4 bases, with 13 bases between them. Germline loops: CDR1 SGDLS, CDR2 YYNGEE. The CDR3 DNA is TGTGCCAGCAGCGTAGGGGTGGGGGCCGGCTATGGCTACACCTTC. Translating it yields CASSVGVGAGYGYTF.

The genes are TRBV11-2 and TRBJ1-2, with 7 nucleotides matching TRBD1. Germline values: CDR1 SGHAT, CDR2 FQNNGV. The CDR3 spans 17 residues. J was trimmed by 1 base and V by 3 bases; bases with no gene match: 11. CDR3 bases: TGTGCCAGCAGCTTCCAGACAGGGAGCCAAATTAACTATGGCTACACCTTC. Its protein is CASSFQTGSQINYGYTF.

V and J are TRBV28 and TRBJ2-7; 9 bases align to TRBD2. From germline, CDR1 is MDHEN and CDR2 SYDVKM. V trimming: 2 bases; J trimming: 7 bases; junction bases outside the gene matches: 12. The CDR3 spans 16 residues. The CDR3 sequence is CASSLSGTSLKDEQYF. As DNA, the CDR3 is TGTGCCAGCAGTTTAAGCGGGACTAGCCTCAAGGATGAGCAGTACTTC.

This rearrangement joins TRBV5-1 to TRBJ2-1, with no clear D. The CDR3 runs 15 residues. V was clipped by 3 bases and J by 0 bases, with 10 bases between them. Germline CDR1 is SGHRS and CDR2 is YFSETQ. The CDR3, as DNA: TGCGCCAGCAGCTCCCTGGCGGACTCCTACAATGAGCAGTTCTTC. It is translated as CASSSLADSYNEQFF.

The J gene is TRBJ2-1, the V gene TRBV19, with 8 bases that match TRBD2. Trimming removed 5 bases from V and 6 bases from J; junction bases left unmatched: 6. Germline V gives CDR1 LNHDA, CDR2 SQIVND (reference sequence). This CDR3 spans 14 amino acids. DNA of the CDR3: TGTGCCAGTAGTGAAGGACTAGCAACCAATGAGCAGTTCTTC. This encodes CASSEGLATNEQFF.

This chain connects TRBV7-9 to TRBJ2-7; D possibly corresponds to TRBD2 (5 bases). Trimming took 5 bases from V and 5 from J, leaving 16 bases between them. The CDR3 extends over 14 amino acids. Germline V lookup: CDR1 SEHNR, CDR2 FQNEAQ (reference sequence). CDR3 coding DNA: TGTGCCAGCAGCGTGGACCGGGAAGTCCACGAGCAGTACTTC. This codes for CASSVDREVHEQYF.

The chain is built from TRBV9 and TRBJ2-3, with D maybe TRBD2 (5 bases). Germline V gives CDR1 SGDLS, CDR2 YYNGEE. Trimming cost V 0 bases and J 0 bases, with 8 bases left between them. The CDR3 consists of 15 residues. The CDR3 is CASSVDEGSTDTQYF. The CDR3, as DNA: TGTGCCAGCAGCGTAGATGAGGGTAGCACAGATACGCAGTATTTT.

The chain uses TRBV27 and TRBJ2-7; 9 positions match TRBD1. The V segment lost 5 bases and the J segment 2 bases; nucleotides outside the gene matches: 10. There are 16 residues in the CDR3. Per germline, CDR1 MNHEY and CDR2 SMNVEV (reference sequence). The CDR3 region is CASSLVPGQGTYEQYF. CDR3 DNA: TGTGCCAGCAGTCTCGTACCGGGACAGGGTACCTACGAGCAGTACTTC.

The chain links TRBV7-8 to TRBJ2-7; a weak D match, TRBD2 (6 bases). Trimming stripped 5 bases from V and 0 bases from J, with 17 bases between. The CDR3 has 16 residues. The V gene's germline CDR1 is SGHVS and CDR2 FQNEAQ. CDR3 amino acids: CASSLDLAARSYEQYF. The CDR3 DNA reads as TGTGCCAGCAGCCTAGACTTAGCGGCCCGCTCCTACGAGCAGTACTTC. Combining the CDR3 with reference TRBV7-8 and TRBJ2-7 gives the whole variable domain GAGVSQSPRYKVAKRGQDVALRCDPISGHVSLFWYQQALGQGPEFLTYFQNEAQLDKSGLPSDRFFAERPEGSVSTLKIQRTQQEDSAVYLCASSLDLAARSYEQYFGPGTRLTVT.

This chain uses TRBV5-1 with TRBJ2-1; D is unclear. The CDR3 is made up of 14 amino acids. V lost 2 bases, J lost 3 bases, and 9 bases lay in between. CDR1 and CDR2 (germline): SGHRS, YFSETQ. The CDR3 is CASSLQKNYNEQFF. The CDR3 coding sequence is TGCGCCAGCAGCTTACAGAAAAACTACAATGAGCAGTTCTTC.

This rearrangement joins TRBV2 to TRBJ2-5; D might be TRBD1 (6 bases). The CDR3 sequence is 13 residues long. Germline V gives CDR1 SNHLY, CDR2 FYNNEI. V was cut by 6 bases and J by 2 bases, with 10 bases left in between. CDR3 coding DNA: TGTGCCAGCAGACCACAGGGACAAGAGACCCAGTACTTC. This codes for CASRPQGQETQYF.

A few counts support this clone. V is TRBV29-1 and J is TRBJ1-2, with D unresolved. Germline CDR1 SQVTM, CDR2 ANQGSEA. The CDR3 is 13 residues long. Deletions cut 5 bases from V and 4 bases from J, with 14 bases between. The CDR3 DNA follows: TGCAGCGTTTGGGATGAGGGCCTCTATGGCTACACCTTC. Translated, it gives CSVWDEGLYGYTF.